Listed here are 15 T cell receptor beta chains from one sample, sequenced in a study of T-cell reconstitution after alpha-beta-depleted transplantation in children. The TCRbeta library incorporated unique molecular identifiers. One entry per CDR3 protein results from TCRdb running MiXCR on the PCR reads. The repertoire holds roughly 70,000 distinct CDR3 sequences, with approximately 4.4% as singletons. The sequenced sample was PBMCs, mostly from graft donor cells, obtained 180 days after TCRalphabeta/CD19-depleted stem cell transplant. The receptors here all came from a boy in the first two years of life who had a stem cell transplant for acute myeloid leukemia, so the T cells may come from the graft donor.

The chain recombines TRBV6-5 with TRBJ2-3; 8 bases agree with TRBD2. Losses at the gene ends were 0 bases for V and 4 bases for J; bases not matched to a gene: 6. The CDR3 covers 16 residues. CDR1 MNHEY and CDR2 SVGAGI come from the germline V gene. The CDR3 nucleotides are TGTGCCAGCAGTTACTCGGGACTAGGGATAGCAGATACGCAGTATTTT. Protein sequence: CASSYSGLGIADTQYF.

This clonotype was counted ten times or more. The chain links TRBV19 to TRBJ1-5; 9 nucleotides align to TRBD1. With 5 bases clipped from V and 6 bases from J, the junction kept 8 bases outside the gene matches. There are 15 residues in the CDR3. Germline CDR1 is LNHDA and CDR2 is SQIVND (reference sequence). CDR3 nucleotide sequence: TGTGCCAGTAGTCCGGGGGACAGGGCTGTTCAGCCCCAGCATTTT. This codes for CASSPGDRAVQPQHF. Together with reference TRBV19 and TRBJ1-5, the CDR3 gives the full variable domain: DGGITQSPKYLFRKEGQNVTLSCEQNLNHDAMYWYRQDPGQGLRLIYYSQIVNDFQKGDIAEGYSVSREKKESFPLTVTSAQKNPTAFYLCASSPGDRAVQPQHFGDGTRLSIL.

In this sample, this clonotype turned up many times. The chain recombines TRBV15 with TRBJ2-5; TRBD2 aligns across 7 bases. Germline lookup yields CDR1 LNHNV and CDR2 YYDKDF (reference sequence). This CDR3 spans 14 amino acids. J was trimmed by 5 bases and V by 1 base; bases with no gene match: 4. The CDR3 spells CATSRGEGSETQYF. Written as DNA, the CDR3 is TGTGCCACCAGCAGAGGGGAGGGGAGTGAGACCCAGTACTTC.

This clonotype was recorded many times. The CDR3 protein is CASGTNTGELFF. For the CDR3, the DNA is TGTGCCAGTGGGACGAACACCGGGGAGCTGTTTTTT. The chain uses TRBV19 and TRBJ2-2; D remains unclear. The CDR3 spans 12 residues. Looked up from germline, CDR1 is LNHDA and CDR2 is SQIVND (reference sequence). V lost 8 bases and J lost 0, with 4 bases in between.

Ten or more counts support this clonotype. V gene TRBV5-1 combines with J gene TRBJ2-6; D unclear. The CDR3 consists of 15 residues. The ends were cut back, 4 bases at V and 1 base at J, with 9 bases in the middle. Germline V gene data show CDR1 as SGHRS and CDR2 as YFSETQ. The CDR3 coding sequence is TGCGCCAGCAGCCCTCTTTCGTCTGGGGCCAACGTCCTGACTTTC. Translated, it gives CASSPLSSGANVLTF.

In this sample, this clonotype turned up many times. This chain links TRBV12-3 or TRBV12-4 with TRBJ2-2, with a possible D match to TRBD2 (5 bases). V lost 4 bases to trimming and J lost 7 bases, with 16 bases between them. The CDR3 is 15 residues long. For the CDR3, the DNA is TGTGCCAGCAGTTCCCTCTCCAGAGGGAACGGGGAGCTGTTTTTT. As protein: CASSSLSRGNGELFF.

The sample holds many counts of this clonotype. This rearrangement joins TRBV29-1 to TRBJ1-2; 7 bases fit TRBD1. The CDR3 extends over 15 amino acids. J was trimmed by 4 bases and V by 6 bases; bases with no gene match: 14. In germline, CDR1 is SQVTM, CDR2 ANQGSEA. CDR3 DNA: TGCAGCGTGTTGTTGGGAGGGGGCGCAGGCTATGGCTACACCTTC. It encodes CSVLLGGGAGYGYTF.

This clonotype has ten or more counts. The chain is built from TRBV25-1 and TRBJ2-1, with 7 positions matching TRBD1. CDR1 and CDR2 from the germline V gene are MGHDK and SYGVNS. Germline trimming cut 3 bases from V and 9 bases from J; bases unmatched to any gene: 17. The length of the CDR3 is 17 residues. CDR3 DNA: TGTGCCAGCAGTGACCACGACAGGAAAGGGGGCTCTAGTGAGCAGTTCTTC. Translation gives CASSDHDRKGGSSEQFF.

A few counts support this clonotype. The junction departs from the called germline gene at one end, perhaps through a read error. This chain connects TRBV12-3 or TRBV12-4 to TRBJ1-5, with TRBD1 as a possible D gene (5 bases). CDR3 length: 19 amino acids. In DNA, the CDR3 is TGTGCCATCAGTTTTGAGGGGTGGACAAAGGACTTCGAAGATCAGCCCCAGCATTTT. Translating it yields CAISFEGWTKDFEDQPQHF.

This clonotype occurred many times. The chain couples TRBV6-5 to TRBJ2-5; no reliable D call. The germline V gene has CDR1 MNHEY and CDR2 SVGAGI. V was cut by 6 bases and J by 2 bases, with 16 bases left in between. The CDR3 is 15 residues long. CDR3 nucleotides: TGTGCCAGCAGCCCCGGTAGGAGCCCTCAAGAGACCCAGTACTTC. Translation: CASSPGRSPQETQYF.

The chain combines TRBV5-2 with TRBJ2-1; the D call TRBD1 from the table was never checked on the DNA. TRBV5-2 is deemed a pseudogene. The CDR3 is 15 amino acids. The CDR3 nucleotides are TGTGCCATGGGCCCCGGGCTCCGGTGCCACAATGAGCAGTTCTTC. Protein sequence: CAMGPGLRCHNEQFF.

This clonotype has ten or more counts. The gene calls are TRBV20-1 and TRBJ2-2, with D perhaps matching TRBD1 (5 bases). Germline-derived CDR1 and CDR2 are DFQATT and SNEGSKA (reference sequence). CDR3 size: 15 residues. Trimming left V 1 base short and J 0 bases short, with 9 bases between. The CDR3 DNA follows: TGCAGTGCTAGAGTGGCAGGGACGAACACCGGGGAGCTGTTTTTT. Amino acids: CSARVAGTNTGELFF.

This clonotype was observed at least ten times. The chain links TRBV29-1 to TRBJ2-2, with a possible D match to TRBD1 (6 bases). This CDR3 is 12 amino acids long. V was pared by 6 bases and J by 2 bases, with 7 bases between. Germline V CDR1 and CDR2: SQVTM, ANQGSEA. CDR3: CSVQGNTGELFF. The CDR3 region has the DNA TGCAGCGTACAGGGAAACACCGGGGAGCTGTTTTTT.

This clonotype was recorded at least ten times. V and J are TRBV7-8 and TRBJ1-2, with D unclear. The CDR3 is made up of 13 amino acids. The germline V gene encodes CDR1 SGHVS and CDR2 FQNEAQ. V was pared by 3 bases and J by 2 bases, with 7 bases between. CDR3 protein: CASSFAANYGYTF. In DNA, the CDR3 is TGTGCCAGCAGCTTTGCGGCAAACTATGGCTACACCTTC.

This clonotype was observed at least ten times. V is TRBV12-3 or TRBV12-4 and J is TRBJ2-2; D gene ambiguous. The CDR3 totals 16 residues. V was shortened by 6 bases and J by 4 bases, with 18 bases between the two germline ends. DNA of the CDR3: TGTGCCAGCAGCCTACGACTCCATCTCGCCACCGGGGAGCTGTTTTTT. Translated: CASSLRLHLATGELFF.